This T cell receptor (beta chain) is drawn from a study of early T cells in non-severe SARS-CoV-2 infection (dated by TCRdb to the early 2020s). A note on the overall study: TCR sequencing used bulk RNA from unsorted whole blood, so alpha and beta chains could not be paired.

The library came from 5' RACE. TCRdb shows the sequencer as NextSeq 500. Unique molecular identifiers were attached to individual cDNA molecules in the TCR library protocol so that sequencing error and PCR bias could be corrected. Sequencing covered both TCR alpha and beta chains, and within each sample the abundances of alpha and beta sequences were tightly co-correlated. Per the source publication's procedure: Decombinator V4 was used to annotate the V gene, J gene and CDR3 of the TCR sequences. Expanded TCRs were defined as changing significantly between any two time points under a Poisson model with p below 0.0001. TCR abundances were normalised to the total number of TCRs sequenced per sample and expressed as counts per million. MAIT TCRs were defined by TRAV1-2 paired with TRAJ12, TRAJ20 or TRAJ33, and iNKT TCRs by TRAV10 paired with TRAJ18. A search of VDJdb, accessed on 1 November 2021, was run for TCRs annotated to CMV, EBV and SARS-CoV-2, with TCRs annotated for multiple antigens excluded. TCRdb ran its own pipeline on the public reads, namely fastp trimming at Q25 and MiXCR clone calling, and kept in-frame beta chains. Identical CDR3 protein sequences are pooled into one entry, listed with their most common genes and DNA. Clone size and V and J calls follow TCRdb, not the original study. The sample table shows about 110,000 distinct CDR3 sequences, and approximately 12% are seen once. The ten largest clones capture 6.5% to 8% of the sample.

This clonotype was observed at least ten times. No antigen is known for it. No qualities accompany the bases; no much larger clone lies one base away. V lost 1 base and J lost 6 bases, and the count of bases not matched to a germline gene is 9. The CDR3 measures 16 amino acids from cysteine to phenylalanine. Only the CDR3 region is kept as DNA, spanning 48 bases read in frame from base 1. A case-control design nested within a healthcare worker cohort in London, UK, was used, with weekly nasopharyngeal swab PCR tests and blood sampling performed. Healthcare workers were enrolled in the week of the UK lockdown, from 23 to 31 March 2020, and were followed every week for up to roughly 15 weeks. What the research found in general, with its limitations: VDJdb matching was skewed toward anti-spike CD8 responses and likely underestimated virus-specific expansions by missing private and CD4 specificities.

The chain employs TRBV12-3 or TRBV12-4 and TRBJ2-1; 7 bases in the junction line up with TRBD1. This TCR derives from an adult who was a healthcare worker with PCR-confirmed SARS-CoV-2 infection or an uninfected control (not recorded which). Sequencing was carried out using whole blood. In nucleotide form, the sequence is TGTGCCAGCAGTTTAGGTCGGTTGACAGGGACCAATGAGCAGTTCTTC. This is translated as CASSLGRLTGTNEQFF.